The 3 T cell receptor beta chains below were found in one sample sequenced in a study of shared clonotypes between healthy human individuals. Sequenced by immunoSEQ multiplex PCR; TCRdb stores in-frame clones only, minus some. The sample has roughly 2.4 million clones, 90% to 96% seen once. The sequencing input was naive CD4+ T cells sorted from blood. Subset reported: CD45RA+ positively selected. The receptors were gathered from a man aged 18 to 29 in good health.

This sequence joins TRBV5-1 and TRBJ1-2; 9 nucleotides agree with TRBD1. V lost 6 bases to trimming and J lost 4 bases; unmatched junction nucleotides: 10. Germline CDR1 and CDR2: SGHRS and YFSETQ. This CDR3 contains 15 residues. The CDR3 bases are TGCGCCAGCAAGATGGGACAGGGATCACCCTATGGCTACACCTTC. Its protein product is CASKMGQGSPYGYTF.

This sequence joins TRBV4-1 and TRBJ2-3, with 14 bases fitting TRBD2. V was clipped by 3 bases and J by 2 bases; unmatched bases: 7. Germline CDR1 reads MGHRA; CDR2 reads YSYEKL. There are 18 residues in the CDR3. CDR3 amino acids: CASSQRTSGGTFTDTQYF. In DNA, the CDR3 is TGCGCCAGCAGCCAGAGGACTAGCGGGGGGACTTTCACAGATACGCAGTATTTT.

The V call is TRBV5-1, the J call TRBJ1-2; D remains ambiguous. V shed 5 bases and J shed 0 bases, with 11 bases lying between them. The germline V gene encodes CDR1 SGHRS and CDR2 YFSETQ. This CDR3 region has 14 residues. CDR3 coding DNA: TGCGCCAGCAGATCGGGCTCGACTAACTATGGCTACACCTTC. Amino acids: CASRSGSTNYGYTF.